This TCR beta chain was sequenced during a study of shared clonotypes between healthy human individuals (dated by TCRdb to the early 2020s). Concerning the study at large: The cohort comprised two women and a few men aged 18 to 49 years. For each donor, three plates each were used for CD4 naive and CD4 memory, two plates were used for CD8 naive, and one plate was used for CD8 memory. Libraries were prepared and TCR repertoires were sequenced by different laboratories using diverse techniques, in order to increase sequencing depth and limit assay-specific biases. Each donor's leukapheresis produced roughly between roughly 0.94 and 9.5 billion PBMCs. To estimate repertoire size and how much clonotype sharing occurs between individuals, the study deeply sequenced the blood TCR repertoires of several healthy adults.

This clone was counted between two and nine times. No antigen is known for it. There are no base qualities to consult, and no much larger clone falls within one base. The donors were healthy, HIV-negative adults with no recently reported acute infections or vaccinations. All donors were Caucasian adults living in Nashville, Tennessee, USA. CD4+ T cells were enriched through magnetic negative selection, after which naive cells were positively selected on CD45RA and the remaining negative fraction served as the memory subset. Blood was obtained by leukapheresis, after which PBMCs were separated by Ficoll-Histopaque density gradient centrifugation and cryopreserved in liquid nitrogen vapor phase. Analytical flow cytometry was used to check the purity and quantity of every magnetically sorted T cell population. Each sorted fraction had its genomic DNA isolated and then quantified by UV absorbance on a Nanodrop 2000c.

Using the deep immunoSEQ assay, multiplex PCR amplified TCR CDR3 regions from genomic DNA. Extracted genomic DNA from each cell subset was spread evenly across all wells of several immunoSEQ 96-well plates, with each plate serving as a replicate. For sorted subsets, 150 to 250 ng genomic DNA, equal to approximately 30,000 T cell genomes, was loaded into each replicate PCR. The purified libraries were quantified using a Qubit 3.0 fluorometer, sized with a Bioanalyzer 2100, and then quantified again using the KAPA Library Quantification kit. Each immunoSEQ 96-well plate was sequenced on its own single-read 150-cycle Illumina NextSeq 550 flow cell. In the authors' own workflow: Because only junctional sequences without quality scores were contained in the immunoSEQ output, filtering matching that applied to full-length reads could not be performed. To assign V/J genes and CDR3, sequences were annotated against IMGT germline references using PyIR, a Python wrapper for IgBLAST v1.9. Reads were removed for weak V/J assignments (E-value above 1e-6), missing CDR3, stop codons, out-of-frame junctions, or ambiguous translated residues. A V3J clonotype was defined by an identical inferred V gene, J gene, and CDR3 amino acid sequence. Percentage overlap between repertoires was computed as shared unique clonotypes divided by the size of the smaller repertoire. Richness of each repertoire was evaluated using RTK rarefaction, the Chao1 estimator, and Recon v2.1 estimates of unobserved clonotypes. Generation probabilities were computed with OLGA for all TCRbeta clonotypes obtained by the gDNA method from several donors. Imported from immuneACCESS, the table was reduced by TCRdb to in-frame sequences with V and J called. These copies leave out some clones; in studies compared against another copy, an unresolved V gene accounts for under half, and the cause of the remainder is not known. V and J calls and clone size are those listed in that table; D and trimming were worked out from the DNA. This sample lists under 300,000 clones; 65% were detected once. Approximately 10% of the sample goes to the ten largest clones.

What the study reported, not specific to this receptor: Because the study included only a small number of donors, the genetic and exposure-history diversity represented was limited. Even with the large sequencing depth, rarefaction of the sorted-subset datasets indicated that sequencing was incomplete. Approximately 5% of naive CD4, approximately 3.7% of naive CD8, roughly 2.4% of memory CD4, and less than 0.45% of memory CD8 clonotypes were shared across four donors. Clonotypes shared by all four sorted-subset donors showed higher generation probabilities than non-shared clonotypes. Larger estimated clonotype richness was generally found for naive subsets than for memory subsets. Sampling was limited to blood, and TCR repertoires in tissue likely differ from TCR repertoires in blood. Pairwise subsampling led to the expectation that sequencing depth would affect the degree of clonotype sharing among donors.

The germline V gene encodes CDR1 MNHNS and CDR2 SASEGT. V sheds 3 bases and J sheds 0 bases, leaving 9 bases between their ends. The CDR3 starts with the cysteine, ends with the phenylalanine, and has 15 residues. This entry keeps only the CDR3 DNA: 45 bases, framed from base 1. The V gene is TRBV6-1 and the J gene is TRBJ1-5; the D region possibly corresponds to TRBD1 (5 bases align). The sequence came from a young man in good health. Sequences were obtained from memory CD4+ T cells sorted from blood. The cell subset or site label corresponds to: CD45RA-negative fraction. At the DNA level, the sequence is TGTGCCAGCAGTGACGTCAGGGTTAGCAATCAGCCCCAGCATTTT. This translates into CASSDVRVSNQPQHF.